Reported below is one TCR beta chain. What it binds is unknown. The data belong to a study of post-analysis software for immune sequencing data. Turning to the study itself: Relapsing-remitting, secondary progressive and progressive-relapsing forms made up the multiple sclerosis disease courses.

Carried by the TCR beta cDNA libraries were unique molecular identifiers. Starting from approximately 1 to 10 million T cells, the study yielded roughly 0.5 million cDNA molecules. One entry per CDR3 protein results from TCRdb running MiXCR on the PCR reads. The sample lists about 810,000 distinct CDR3 sequences; around 50% were seen once. Whole-study findings and limits: The normalized Chao1 diversity of multiple sclerosis patients was significantly lower than that of controls. Those samples that were prepared in the same batch co-clustered strongly by F measure. TRBV5-6, TRBV5-1 and TRBV20-1 were among four or five TRBV segments more frequent in patients than controls.

After removal of 0 bases from V and 0 bases from J, the junction contained 7 bases not matched to a gene. The germline V gene encodes CDR1 SGHRS and CDR2 YFSETQ. The CDR3 length is 17 residues. The material sequenced was blood. The chain links TRBV5-1 to TRBJ2-7; TRBD2 aligns across 9 bases. The clonotype comes from a girl aged 5 to 17 with multiple sclerosis. The DNA of the CDR3 is TGCGCCAGCAGCTTGGGGGCTAGCGGGACTGGCTCCTACGAGCAGTACTTC. Encoded protein: CASSLGASGTGSYEQYF.